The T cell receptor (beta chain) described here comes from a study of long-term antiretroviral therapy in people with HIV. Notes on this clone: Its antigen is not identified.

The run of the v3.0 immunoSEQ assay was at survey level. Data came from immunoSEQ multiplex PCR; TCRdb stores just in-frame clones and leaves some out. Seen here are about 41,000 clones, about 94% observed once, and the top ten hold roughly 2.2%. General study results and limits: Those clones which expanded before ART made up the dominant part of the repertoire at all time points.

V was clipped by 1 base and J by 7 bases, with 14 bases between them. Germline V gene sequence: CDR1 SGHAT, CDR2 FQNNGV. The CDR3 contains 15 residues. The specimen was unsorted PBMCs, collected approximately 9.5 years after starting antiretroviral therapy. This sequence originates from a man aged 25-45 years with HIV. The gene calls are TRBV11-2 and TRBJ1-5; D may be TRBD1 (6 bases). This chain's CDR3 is CASSLGTGREQPQHF. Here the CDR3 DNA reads TGTGCCAGCAGCTTAGGAACAGGGCGAGAACAGCCCCAGCATTTT.